This T cell receptor (beta chain) came from a study of identical twins. Whole-study findings and limits: Twin sharing of out-of-frame TCR alpha was underestimated by models in monozygotic pairs. Low generation-probability sequences were in excess among twin-shared out-of-frame alpha sequences.

TCRdb processed the 5' RACE reads anew with MiXCR; each CDR3 protein has one entry. The sample holds roughly 250,000 distinct CDR3 sequences; over 12% are singletons and the top ten take approximately 10%. The CDR3 loop spans 14 amino acids. Germline V gene lookup returns CDR1 SGHAT and CDR2 FQNNGV. V lost 7 bases and J 5 bases, leaving 15 bases between the germline ends. Worth noting for this clonotype: Its antigen is currently unknown.

The clonotype comes from a woman under 30 in good health. V gene TRBV11-2 combines with J gene TRBJ2-1; D gene ambiguous. Sequencing used memory (CD45RO+) T cells sorted from blood. The CDR3 spells CASTPRMADNEQFF. For the CDR3, the DNA is TGTGCCAGCACCCCGCGAATGGCGGACAATGAGCAGTTCTTC. Complete variable domain (other parts from reference TRBV11-2 and TRBJ2-1): EAGVAQSPRYKIIEKRQSVAFWCNPISGHATLYWYQQILGQGPKLLIQFQNNGVVDDSQLPKDRFSAERLKGVDSTLKIQPAKLEDSAVYLCASTPRMADNEQFFGPGTRLTVL.